These T cell receptor beta chains were read from a single sample in a study of Ad26.COV2.S vaccination and SARS-CoV-2 variants. Some clones are missing from TCRdb's copy, which holds only in-frame ones; the method was immunoSEQ multiplex PCR. The table has about 330,000 clones, roughly nine tenths seen once. The source material was peripheral blood, sampled in a trial of Ad26.COV2.S vaccine versus placebo. These receptors came from a person between 18 and 65 years old who received the Ad26.COV2.S COVID-19 vaccine or a placebo. Each CDR3 is given with its conserved first and last residue. Fields, in order: V gene, CDR3 protein.

TRBV21-1,CASSTGVTSTGELFF
TRBV5-1,CASGRLADNEQFF
TRBV6-5,CASSFEGYGNTIYF
TRBV6-1,CASSEHSEGVDYGYTF
TRBV15,CATSRGKVDEKLFF
TRBV27,CASSPYGPLYGYTF
TRBV11-2,CASSLLWTSGNNEQFF
TRBV27,CASSFFGDYEQYF
TRBV4-3,CASSQHSNYNSPLHF
TRBV6-5,CASSLDRPDQPQHF
TRBV2,CASSEGGYSYNSPLHF
TRBV4-1,CASSQDLRMTGRITEAFF
TRBV5-4,CASRKGQRNSPLHF
TRBV19,CASSAWGGDTEAFF
TRBV7-2,CASTSGLEETQYF
TRBV7-6,CASRPSGRGTDTQYF
TRBV28,CASTQQEKNTEAFF
TRBV4-3,CASSQGRAWRGGRGLWYNEQFF
TRBV7-2,CASSLGLPANTGELFF
TRBV7-2,CASSPGGLAALRGRDQYF
TRBV5-1,CASSFHDNTEAFF
TRBV10-3,CATSDQATGELFF
TRBV14,CASSASLGTVSKAFF
TRBV18,CASSPPERGTTGELFF
TRBV9,CASSVGTTSGNTIYF
TRBV20-1,CSAPLGDGYTF
TRBV27,CASAILLRYTF
TRBV11-3,CASSQLMDTEAFF
TRBV6-5,CASQSSNQPQHF
TRBV18,CASSPTSDPGGTEAFF
TRBV19,CASSPLTGPAGTQYF
TRBV15,CATGVGGQGGYTF
TRBV29-1,CSVETSGRQNEQFF
TRBV5-4,CASSFPALVRETQYF
TRBV9,CASSVGPENEKLFF
TRBV5-4,CATSGQGVETQYF
TRBV5-1,CASSPGTGEEDGEKLFF
TRBV4-3,CASSREALAATDTQYF
TRBV3-1/TRBV3-2,CASSKTTNTGELFF
TRBV29-1,CTVLAQGAEQFF
TRBV19,CATDWGAASNQPQHF
TRBV27,CASSSPGMNTEAFF
TRBV29-1,CSVEGGLRAEAFF
TRBV5-6,CASSAPGASGNTIYF
TRBV7-2,CASSPGQGDYQPQHF
TRBV7-2,CASRTGGAGNSPLHF
TRBV19,CASSRLPWDRDVSNQPQHF
TRBV18,CASSPFRTSGFQETQYF
TRBV6-5,CASSYSDGWQAGPFF